The 22 T cell receptor beta chains below all came from one sample that was sequenced in a study of blood T cells in healthy people across ages. For the second PCR, which ran for roughly 6 to 12 cycles, a sample-barcoded 5' primer and a J-beta primer mix were used. TCRdb re-called the 5' RACE reads with MiXCR, one entry per CDR3 protein. The table shows about 1.1 million distinct CDR3 sequences, with less than 45% occurring only once. The source material was blood. The receptors were sampled from a man aged 18 to 29 in good health.

This sequence joins TRBV6-6 and TRBJ1-1; D is unclear. From germline, CDR1 is MNHNY and CDR2 SVGAGI (reference sequence). The V and J ends lost 2 bases and 11 bases respectively, with 3 bases between them. This CDR3 comprises 9 residues. CDR3: CASSYGAFF. DNA of the CDR3: TGTGCCAGCAGTTACGGGGCTTTCTTT.

This clonotype was recorded a few times. The chain joins TRBV6-6 to TRBJ2-3; maybe TRBD1 (6 bases). The germline V gene encodes CDR1 MNHNY and CDR2 SVGAGI (reference sequence). This CDR3 comprises 11 residues. V shed 5 bases and J shed 6 bases, with 6 bases lying between them. The CDR3 loop is CASSGQDTQYF. The CDR3 DNA is TGTGCCAGCAGTGGACAGGATACGCAGTATTTT.

This clonotype has only a few counts. The chain combines TRBV20-1 with TRBJ2-2; D might be TRBD1 (5 bases). CDR1 is DFQATT, CDR2 SNEGSKA, per germline (reference sequence). The germline V and J ends were trimmed by 2 bases and 1 base, with 20 bases remaining between them. The CDR3 length is 18 residues. DNA of the CDR3: TGCAGTGCTAGACATCAGGGTGTTGCCAGGGAGAACACCGGGGAGCTGTTTTTT. Translating gives CSARHQGVARENTGELFF.

This clonotype was seen only a few times. V is TRBV14 and J is TRBJ2-1; TRBD2 matches at 10 bases. Gene TRBJ2-7 matches the end of the DNA better, so the J call may be wrong. Germline values: CDR1 SGHDN, CDR2 FVKESK. The length of the CDR3 is 16 residues. CDR3 sequence reads: CASSQALAGSYNEQYF. DNA for the CDR3: TGTGCCAGCAGCCAAGCACTAGCGGGGAGTTACAATGAGCAGTACTTC.

As to this clonotype: One base away lies a much larger clone, so this may be a sequencing read error. The gene calls are TRBV2 and TRBJ2-7; D remains ambiguous. V was cut by 8 bases and J by 7 bases, with 9 bases left in between. Per germline, CDR1 SNHLY and CDR2 FYNNEI. The CDR3 runs to 10 residues. The CDR3 reads CASGKNEQYF. CDR3 nucleotide sequence: TGTGCCAGCGGGAAGAATGAGCAGTACTTC.

This chain links TRBV20-1 with TRBJ1-2; D might be TRBD1 (6 bases). The CDR3 sequence is 14 residues long. V dropped 3 bases and J dropped 0 bases, with 11 bases sitting between them. Germline V gene data show CDR1 as DFQATT and CDR2 as SNEGSKA (reference sequence). The CDR3 DNA reads as TGCAGTGCTAGGGGGACATACGCTAACTATGGCTACACCTTC. It yields the protein CSARGTYANYGYTF.

Worth noting for this clonotype: A far larger clone is one base from this, pointing to a likely read error. The chain joins TRBV12-3 or TRBV12-4 to TRBJ1-2; 8 bases are a match to TRBD1. The CDR3 has 12 residues. The CDR3 DNA reads TGTGCCTGCAGTTTACAGGGGGATGGCTACACCTTC. Its translation is CACSLQGDGYTF.

Only a few counts were recorded for this clonotype. DNA of the CDR3: TGCGCCAGCAGCTTTCAGTCAGGGGCAGATACGCAGTATTTT. Residues: CASSFQSGADTQYF. This chain connects TRBV4-1 to TRBJ2-3, with D maybe TRBD1 (6 bases). This CDR3 has 14 residues. The V and J ends lost 5 bases and 4 bases respectively, with 13 bases between them. Germline V gives CDR1 MGHRA, CDR2 YSYEKL.

The gene calls are TRBV6-5 and TRBJ1-5, with 7 bases fitting TRBD1. This CDR3 is built from 15 residues. The germline V gene has CDR1 MNHEY and CDR2 SVGAGI. V lost 6 bases, J lost 6 bases, and 11 bases stayed unmatched. DNA of the CDR3: TGTGCCAGCAGCCCCGACAGGGAGGTCCGTCAGCCCCAGCATTTT. It specifies CASSPDREVRQPQHF.

The V and J genes are TRBV12-3 or TRBV12-4 and TRBJ2-4; TRBD1 matches at 9 bases. CDR3 size: 13 residues. The ends lost 5 bases at V and 8 bases at J; junction bases unmatched: 4. CDR3 loop: CASSVRDRDIQYF. The CDR3 region has the DNA TGTGCCAGCAGTGTAAGGGACAGGGACATTCAGTACTTC.

As for this clonotype: Compared with germline, one end of the junction differs, possibly owing to a read error. The rearrangement uses TRBV4-3 and TRBJ2-3, with 8 bases identical to TRBD2. The germline V gene has CDR1 LGHNA and CDR2 YSLEER. The CDR3 extends over 16 amino acids. Here the CDR3 DNA reads TGCGCCAGCAGCCAACGCCACGGGGGGGCGGCAGATACGCGGTATTTT. This gives the protein CASSQRHGGAADTRYF.

This clonotype was counted a few times. The chain has TRBV7-9 and TRBJ1-1; perhaps TRBD1 as D (5 bases). The CDR3 has 14 residues. Germline V lookup: CDR1 SEHNR, CDR2 FQNEAQ (reference sequence). V was cut by 0 bases and J by 7 bases, with 12 bases left in between. Here the CDR3 reads CASSLAQGTREAFF. The CDR3 nucleotides are TGTGCCAGCAGCTTAGCCCAGGGCACCCGTGAAGCTTTCTTT.

V gene TRBV2 combines with J gene TRBJ1-2; 9 nucleotides line up with TRBD1. Germline V gene data show CDR1 as SNHLY and CDR2 as FYNNEI. The CDR3 totals 13 residues. The ends lost 6 bases at V and 7 bases at J; junction bases unmatched: 6. The CDR3 DNA is TGTGCCAGCAGGGCCGGGACAGGGTTTGGCTACACCTTC. Translation: CASRAGTGFGYTF.

The chain joins TRBV5-6 to TRBJ1-5; D gene ambiguous. CDR3 length: 14 amino acids. V lost 8 bases and J 0 bases, leaving 12 bases between the germline ends. CDR1 and CDR2 from the germline V gene are SGHDT and YYEEEE. The CDR3 DNA sequence: TGTGCCAGTCGCAGGATAGATAGCAATCAGCCCCAGCATTTT. Translating it yields CASRRIDSNQPQHF.

The V and J genes are TRBV7-2 and TRBJ2-5; D not resolved. This CDR3 is 16 amino acids long. From germline, CDR1 is SGHTA and CDR2 FQGNSA. The germline V and J ends were trimmed by 0 bases and 7 bases, with 18 bases remaining between them. CDR3 residues: CASSLARHTTPGTQYF. The CDR3, as DNA: TGTGCCAGCAGCTTAGCAAGACACACGACTCCCGGGACCCAGTACTTC.

This chain joins TRBV6-2 or TRBV6-3 and TRBJ2-7, with 8 bases identical to TRBD1. The CDR3 has 15 amino acids. J was trimmed by 3 bases and V by 6 bases; bases with no gene match: 10. From germline, CDR1 is MNHEY and CDR2 SVGEGT. CDR3 sequence: CASSPDGTGVYEQYF. The CDR3, as DNA: TGTGCCAGCAGCCCCGATGGGACAGGAGTCTACGAGCAGTACTTC.

The chain has TRBV4-1 and TRBJ1-2, with 7 positions matching TRBD1. Germline CDR1 and CDR2: MGHRA and YSYEKL. The CDR3 covers 16 residues. The V segment lost 2 bases and the J segment 3 bases; nucleotides outside the gene matches: 9. The CDR3, as DNA: TGCGCCAGCAGCCAATCGTGGACAGGAAAGGACTATGGCTACACCTTC. Residues: CASSQSWTGKDYGYTF.

This clonotype appeared a few times. J is TRBJ2-3 and V is TRBV27; 12 positions match TRBD2. Germline V gene sequence: CDR1 MNHEY, CDR2 SMNVEV (reference sequence). The CDR3 is 14 residues long. V was clipped by 5 bases and J by 4 bases; unmatched bases: 1. CDR3 DNA: TGTGCCAGCAGTAGACTAGCGGGAGCAGATACGCAGTATTTT. Residues: CASSRLAGADTQYF.

The chain is built from TRBV18 and TRBJ2-7; maybe TRBD1 (6 bases). Looked up from germline, CDR1 is KGHSH and CDR2 is LQKENI. Trimming removed 3 bases from V and 7 bases from J, with 19 bases in between. This CDR3 has 15 residues. The CDR3 loop is CASSPSRDIYNEQYF. In nucleotides, the CDR3 is TGTGCCAGCTCACCTTCCAGGGACATCTACAATGAGCAGTACTTC.

The table lists this clonotype with a few counts. CDR3 sequence (DNA): TGTGCCAGCAGTGAATGGGACAGGGTGGCAGATACGCAGTATTTT. Amino acids: CASSEWDRVADTQYF. The chain combines TRBV6-1 with TRBJ2-3; 9 nucleotides line up with TRBD1. The CDR3 has 15 amino acids. The germline V gene encodes CDR1 MNHNS and CDR2 SASEGT. V shed 2 bases and J 4 bases; nucleotides not matched to a gene: 4.

With respect to this clonotype: A much larger clone lies a single base off, so this may be a read error. J is TRBJ2-5 and V is TRBV29-1; 9 bases are shared with TRBD1. From germline, CDR1 is SQVTM and CDR2 ANQGSEA. CDR3 length: 14 residues. Unmatched junction bases numbered 15, after V lost 5 bases and J lost 11 bases. CDR3 sequence reads: CSVPPGQGYNEQYF. In DNA form, the CDR3 reads TGCAGCGTTCCACCGGGACAGGGTTACAATGAGCAGTACTTC.

This chain links TRBV7-8 with TRBJ2-1, with D perhaps matching TRBD1 (6 bases). Germline CDR1 is SGHVS and CDR2 is FQNEAQ. V lost 2 bases, J lost 10 bases, and 21 bases lay in between. The CDR3 runs 16 residues. The CDR3 protein is CASSLNRAGVDYEQFF. The CDR3 DNA follows: TGTGCCAGCAGCTTAAACCGGGCAGGGGTTGACTACGAGCAGTTCTTC.